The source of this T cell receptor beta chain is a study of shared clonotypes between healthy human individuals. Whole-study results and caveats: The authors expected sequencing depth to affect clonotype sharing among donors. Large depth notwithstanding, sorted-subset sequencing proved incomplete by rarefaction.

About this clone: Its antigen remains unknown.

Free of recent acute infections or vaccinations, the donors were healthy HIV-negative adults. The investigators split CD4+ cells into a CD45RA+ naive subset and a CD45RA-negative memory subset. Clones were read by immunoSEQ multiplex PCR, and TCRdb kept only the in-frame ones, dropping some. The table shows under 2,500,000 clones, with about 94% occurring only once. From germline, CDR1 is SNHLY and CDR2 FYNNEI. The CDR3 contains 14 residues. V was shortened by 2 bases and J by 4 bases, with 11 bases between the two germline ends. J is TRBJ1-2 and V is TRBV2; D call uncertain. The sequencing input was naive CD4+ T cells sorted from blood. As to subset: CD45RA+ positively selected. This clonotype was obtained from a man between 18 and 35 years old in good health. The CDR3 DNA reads TGTGCCAGCAGTGAACGGGGAATGCGCTATGGCTACACCTTC. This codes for CASSERGMRYGYTF. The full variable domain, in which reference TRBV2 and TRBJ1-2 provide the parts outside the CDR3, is EPEVTQTPSHQVTQMGQEVILRCVPISNHLYFYWYRQILGQKVEFLVSFYNNEISEKSEIFDDQFSVERPDGSNFTLKIRSTKLEDSAMYFCASSERGMRYGYTFGSGTRLTVV.